This paragraph reports one T cell receptor beta chain. The antigen remains unidentified. CDR3 length equals 15 residues. Deletions cut 0 bases from V and 0 bases from J, with 4 bases between. Germline CDR1 and CDR2: SGHRS and YFSETQ. This sample is drawn from a study of memory CD4+ T cells and cytomegalovirus serostatus. On the study more broadly: Of the healthy Belgian adults, 9 were CMV seropositive and 20 to 30 seronegative. Study observations and caveats: Of 150 to 200 reported CMV TCRbeta sequences, under 70 were found in memory CD4+ repertoires.

Per the original methods: After removing out-of-frame reads, 2 million to 2.5 million distinct TCRbeta sequences remained. Measured with immunoSEQ multiplex PCR; TCRdb has only the in-frame clones, and not every one. The V and J calls and the clone size are those of that table, but D and trimming were determined from the DNA. The sample lists 50,000 to 75,000 clones; around 86% were seen once. Single viable CD3+CD4+CD8-CD45RO+ cells were sorted as the memory CD4+ T cells. The rearrangement links TRBV5-1 to TRBJ2-6; D gene uncertain. Sequencing was performed on memory CD4+ T cells from blood. This receptor was identified in an adult in good health and CMV-seronegative. The CDR3 DNA reads TGCGCCAGCAGCTTGGTAAACTCTGGGGCCAACGTCCTGACTTTC. Amino acids: CASSLVNSGANVLTF.